This T cell receptor (beta chain) was captured in a study of T-cell reconstitution after alpha-beta-depleted transplantation in children (dated by TCRdb to the mid-2010s). The study in broad terms: Using TCR repertoire profiling, the study followed T-cell immune reconstitution in a quantitative way in children after TCRalphabeta/CD19-depleted allogeneic hematopoietic cell transplantation.

With respect to this clonotype: This clone's antigen is unknown. This may arise from a read error, as a much more abundant clone is one base away.

The CDR3 spans 13 residues, from the cysteine through the phenylalanine. The retained sequence is limited to the CDR3, 39 bases, with the frame set at the first base. The germline V gene specifies SGHTA as CDR1 and FQGTGA as CDR2. In light of the paper, this sample's treatment or condition label describes: allogeneic hematopoietic cell transplantation with graft depleted of TCRalphabeta T cells and CD19 B cells. The children who served as transplant recipients had been given grafts of TCRalphabeta/CD19-depleted allogeneic hematopoietic cells. Libraries came from PCR. This sample was sequenced with an Illumina HiSeq 2500. To normalize quantification of the TCRbeta repertoire, the TCR libraries were built with molecular barcoding that relied on unique molecular identifiers. TCRdb trimmed public reads at Q25 via fastp, called clones via MiXCR and kept in-frame beta chains. Rows are combined by CDR3 protein, so each entry shows the most common genes and DNA. The sample yields a few hundred thousand distinct CDR3 sequences; around a tenth were counted once. Clones ranked in the top ten supply 23% of the sample.

Overall results and qualifications from the work: The apparently early recovery of alphabetaT-cell counts about two months after transplant reportedly depended on only several hundred rapidly expanded clones that came from non-depleted graft cells. The frequencies of hyperexpanded clones fell over the following months, and after one year, T-cell counts and TCRbeta diversity were mostly attributed to newly produced T cells. In some patients, the high TCRbeta diversity seen at day 60 was put down to recipient T cells and intrathymic progenitors that had survived conditioning.

The TCR sequence derives from a male patient between 2 and 9 years old who had a stem cell transplant for chronic granulomatous disease, so the T cells may come from the graft donor. The sequencing used peripheral blood, collected 180 days after TCRalphabeta/CD19-depleted stem cell transplant. The chain is encoded by TRBV7-3 joined to TRBJ2-1; the D gene is unclear. The nucleotides are TGTGCCAGCAGCTCAGTCCTGGGGAATGAGCGGTTCTTC. It is translated as CASSSVLGNERFF.